Listed below are T cell receptor beta chains from one sample, sequenced in a study of blood T cell repertoires in COVID-19. TCRdb's table, derived via immunoSEQ multiplex PCR, lists solely in-frame clones and lacks some. The repertoire consists of about 140,000 clones, with 65% to 80% occurring once and the leading ten covering roughly 13%. The sample taken for sequencing was peripheral blood. The receptors were gathered from an elderly man with acute or convalescent COVID-19. Both conserved end residues are part of each CDR3. D genes are given only for firm matches. Clone size is shown for a subset of rows, as once, few, many or a class of expanded clone.

len,abundance,v_gene,j_gene,d_gene,CDR3nt,CDR3aa
15,many,TRBV15,TRBJ2-6,.,TGTGCCACCAGCAGAGAAGGGGCTGGGGCCAACGTCCTGACTTTC,CATSREGAGANVLTF
15,.,TRBV5-5,TRBJ2-7,.,TGTGCCAGCAGCTTGGGGCAGGGTAGCTCCTACGAGCAGTACTTC,CASSLGQGSSYEQYF
14,.,TRBV6-5,TRBJ2-1,.,TGTGCCAGCCACACCGGGACATCCCACAATGAGCAGTTCTTC,CASHTGTSHNEQFF
16,.,TRBV11-3,TRBJ2-6,TRBD1,TGTGCCAGCAGCTTAGGACAGGGCTCTGGGGCCAACGTCCTGACTTTC,CASSLGQGSGANVLTF
20,few,TRBV4-3,TRBJ1-5,.,TGCGCCAGCAGCCAAGGGGGGCAGGGGTCTAGTCTCCAGCTAAAAAAGCCCCAGCATTTT,CASSQGGQGSSLQLKKPQHF
13,once,TRBV2,TRBJ2-5,.,TGTGCCAGCAGTGACACAGGGCAAGAGACCCAGTACTTC,CASSDTGQETQYF
14,.,TRBV6-5,TRBJ2-7,.,TGTGCCAGCCCAGTACCCCGCAGCGCGGACGAGCAGTACTTC,CASPVPRSADEQYF
14,.,TRBV7-9,TRBJ1-5,.,TGTGCCAGCAGCTTAGGTGAAGGTCGGGGGCCCCAGCATTTT,CASSLGEGRGPQHF
13,.,TRBV7-9,TRBJ1-2,.,TGTGCCAGCAGCTTAGCGTGGGGGGAAGGCTACACCTTC,CASSLAWGEGYTF
11,.,TRBV6-5,TRBJ1-2,.,TGTGCCAGCAGTATGGGGCTCGGCTACACCTTC,CASSMGLGYTF
15,once,TRBV7-2,TRBJ1-3,TRBD1,TGTGCCAGCAGCTACGACAGGGTATTAGGAAACACCATATATTTT,CASSYDRVLGNTIYF
14,.,TRBV7-2,TRBJ2-7,.,TGTGCCAGCAGCTTATCTCGACAGGCGCCCGAGCAGTACTTC,CASSLSRQAPEQYF
17,.,TRBV3-1/TRBV3-2,TRBJ2-2,TRBD1,TGTGCCAGCAGCTCTACCCGGGACAGGGATGCCACCGGGGAGCTGTTTTTT,CASSSTRDRDATGELFF
16,.,TRBV4-3,TRBJ2-1,TRBD1,TGCGCCAGCAGCCTCGGGGACAGGGGCCTGGGTAATGAGCAGTTCTTC,CASSLGDRGLGNEQFF
14,.,TRBV7-2,TRBJ1-2,TRBD1,TGTGCCAGCAGCTTTAGACAGGGCGGAACTGGCTACACCTTC,CASSFRQGGTGYTF
14,.,TRBV6-5,TRBJ1-4,TRBD1,TGTGCCAGCAGTCCCAGGGGGGCTAATGAAAAACTGTTTTTT,CASSPRGANEKLFF
10,.,TRBV6-5,TRBJ2-7,.,TGTGCCAGCAGCCTCTACGAGCAGTACTTC,CASSLYEQYF
14,once,TRBV3-1/TRBV3-2,TRBJ2-7,.,TGTGCCAGCAGCCAGCGGGACTCATTCTACGAGCAGTACTTC,CASSQRDSFYEQYF
15,once,TRBV2,TRBJ2-5,TRBD2,TGTGCCAGCAGTGAAGAAAGCGGGGGGTTGGAGACCCAGTACTTC,CASSEESGGLETQYF
15,.,TRBV7-9,TRBJ1-4,.,TGTGCCAGCAGCTCGACGGGTGCAACTAATGAAAAACTGTTTTTT,CASSSTGATNEKLFF
14,.,TRBV7-2,TRBJ1-1,TRBD1,TGTGCCAGCAGCTTAAGGAGGACAGGGGGCGAAGCTTTCTTT,CASSLRRTGGEAFF
15,.,TRBV7-9,TRBJ2-7,.,TGTGCCAGCAGCTCAACTGGACTCAATAGCTACGAGCAGTACTTC,CASSSTGLNSYEQYF
16,.,TRBV27,TRBJ2-2,TRBD1,TGTGCCAGCAGAAATCTCGGGACAGGGTCCACCGGGGAGCTGTTTTTT,CASRNLGTGSTGELFF
14,.,TRBV29-1,TRBJ2-2,.,TGCAGCGTTGATAGGGGCACGAACACCGGGGAGCTGTTTTTT,CSVDRGTNTGELFF
15,.,TRBV5-4,TRBJ2-5,TRBD2,TGTGCCAGCAGCCCCGGGACTAGCGCCCAAGAGACCCAGTACTTC,CASSPGTSAQETQYF
17,.,TRBV5-1,TRBJ2-6,TRBD1,TGCGCCAGCGCTCGGACAGGGGCCCTCTCTGGGGCCAACGTCCTGACTTTC,CASARTGALSGANVLTF
14,.,TRBV6-2/TRBV6-3,TRBJ2-7,.,TGTGCCAGCAGTTACTCAGGGCAGGGAATCACGCAGTACTTC,CASSYSGQGITQYF
11,.,TRBV10-2,TRBJ2-7,.,TGCGCCAGCAGGACAGTTTACGAGCAGTACTTC,CASRTVYEQYF
14,.,TRBV6-6,TRBJ2-5,TRBD1,TGTGCCAGCAGCCTACCTCAGGGGGAAGAGACCCAGTACTTC,CASSLPQGEETQYF
16,.,TRBV28,TRBJ2-7,.,TGTGCCAGCAGTTTTTTGACACTAGGGTCCTCCTACGAGCAGTACTTC,CASSFLTLGSSYEQYF
15,.,TRBV10-3,TRBJ1-3,TRBD1,TGTGCCATCACTGGGACAGGGGGCTCTGGAAACACCATATATTTT,CAITGTGGSGNTIYF
15,.,TRBV19,TRBJ1-5,.,TGTGCCAGTAGTATCGAGGGTCAGAATGGTCGGCCCCAGCATTTT,CASSIEGQNGRPQHF
15,.,TRBV4-1,TRBJ1-1,TRBD1,TGCGCCAGCAGCCAACCAGGGGGGTCAGCCACCGAAGCTTTCTTT,CASSQPGGSATEAFF
15,.,TRBV2,TRBJ2-2,TRBD2,TGTGCCAGCCGGCGGACTAGCGGGGGCACCGGGGAGCTGTTTTTT,CASRRTSGGTGELFF
15,.,TRBV7-9,TRBJ2-7,TRBD2,TGTGCCAGCAGCGGACGCGGGGGTCTGCCCTACGAGCAGTACTTC,CASSGRGGLPYEQYF
14,.,TRBV6-5,TRBJ1-6,TRBD1,TGTGCCAGCAGTTATCGGGACAGGGCTTCACCCCTCCACTTT,CASSYRDRASPLHF
14,.,TRBV6-5,TRBJ2-7,.,TGTGCCAGCAGGACGACTCTTCAACCCTACGAGCAGTACTTC,CASRTTLQPYEQYF
13,.,TRBV5-8,TRBJ1-2,.,TGTGCCAGCAGCTTGGCAGGGGTACATGGCTACACCTTC,CASSLAGVHGYTF
17,few,TRBV18,TRBJ2-1,TRBD2,TGTGCCAGCTCACCACCGGGACTAGCGGGGGGCTACAATGAGCAGTTCTTC,CASSPPGLAGGYNEQFF
13,.,TRBV28,TRBJ1-2,TRBD1,TGTGCCAGCAGTTATCAGGGGGACTATGGCTACACCTTC,CASSYQGDYGYTF
16,.,TRBV7-2,TRBJ2-5,TRBD2,TGTGCCAGCAGCTTAGCGCTAGCGGCGGTCCAAGAGACCCAGTACTTC,CASSLALAAVQETQYF
16,.,TRBV4-1,TRBJ1-1,TRBD1,TGCGCCAGCAGCCAAGGTTTGGACAGGCCCAAAGTTGAAGCTTTCTTT,CASSQGLDRPKVEAFF
15,.,TRBV7-9,TRBJ1-4,.,TGTGCCAGCAGCTTGCCGAGGGGGACTAATGAAAAACTGTTTTTT,CASSLPRGTNEKLFF
17,.,TRBV19,TRBJ2-3,TRBD2,TGTGCCAGTACTGATACCGGGACTAGCGGGCCCACAGATACGCAGTATTTT,CASTDTGTSGPTDTQYF
12,.,TRBV20-1,TRBJ2-5,.,TGCAGTGCTAGTCCGCCCTACCCGACCCAGTACTTC,CSASPPYPTQYF
14,once,TRBV10-3,TRBJ1-2,.,TGTGCCATCAGTGAGTCACAGGGCGGCTATGGCTACACCTTC,CAISESQGGYGYTF
14,.,TRBV18,TRBJ1-1,.,TGTGCCAGCTCCCGGGCGGGGGGGAACACTGAAGCTTTCTTT,CASSRAGGNTEAFF
13,.,TRBV6-2/TRBV6-3,TRBJ1-1,TRBD1,TGTGCCAGCAGCCGACCAGGGGGCACTGAAGCTTTCTTT,CASSRPGGTEAFF
17,.,TRBV2,TRBJ1-5,TRBD1,TGTGCCAGCAGTACTGAAGTGACAGGGGCGGTAGGTCAGCCCCAGCATTTT,CASSTEVTGAVGQPQHF
14,.,TRBV28,TRBJ2-7,TRBD1,TGTGCCAGCAGTTTATACAGGGGCCCCTACGAGCAGTACTTC,CASSLYRGPYEQYF
14,.,TRBV5-4,TRBJ2-5,TRBD1,TGTGCCAGCAGCACTAGGGACAGTTTTGAGACCCAGTACTTC,CASSTRDSFETQYF
15,.,TRBV5-1,TRBJ2-2,TRBD1,TGCGCCAGCAGCACCTCAGGGGGGAACACCGGGGAGCTGTTTTTT,CASSTSGGNTGELFF
12,.,TRBV11-2,TRBJ2-1,.,TGTGCCAGCAGCCCTGCGGACAATGAGCAGTTCTTC,CASSPADNEQFF
19,.,TRBV19,TRBJ2-1,TRBD2,TGTGCCAGTAGTAGTATCGGACTAGCGGGGGGTGGCTCCTACAATGAGCAGTTCTTC,CASSSIGLAGGGSYNEQFF
14,.,TRBV28,TRBJ1-4,TRBD1,TGTGCCAGCAGTCTCCCAGGGGGTGGTGAAAAACTGTTTTTT,CASSLPGGGEKLFF
14,.,TRBV4-2,TRBJ2-3,.,TGTGCCAGCAGCCAAGAGGTAGCGGCCGATACGCAGTATTTT,CASSQEVAADTQYF
16,.,TRBV7-3,TRBJ2-2,TRBD1,TGTGCCAGCAGCTTAAGAACAGGGGGTTCGTCAGGGGAGCTGTTTTTT,CASSLRTGGSSGELFF
15,.,TRBV4-2,TRBJ2-2,TRBD2,TGTGCCAGCAGCCAAGTCCTAGCGGACACCGGGGAGCTGTTTTTT,CASSQVLADTGELFF
14,.,TRBV6-6,TRBJ1-4,.,TGTGCCAGCAACGACCGGCAGGGGACGGCAAAACTGTTTTTT,CASNDRQGTAKLFF